This TCR beta chain was sequenced in a study of T cells after yellow fever vaccination (dated by TCRdb to between 2018 and 2021). Background on the whole study: Libraries from fractions with low cell numbers were prepared with the SMART-Seq v4 Ultra Low Input RNA kit. To track T-cell clones before and after primary and booster YFV17D yellow fever vaccination, bulk TCR alpha and beta repertoires were sequenced longitudinally. Two healthy male donors, one aged 18 to 29 and one aged 30 to 40 years, made up the cohort. Blood samples were taken at several timepoints before and after primary and secondary immunization, and bulk PBMC replicates and cell subsets were isolated. Broad study findings and their caveats: FACS-sorted repertoires could contain abundant contaminating clonotypes from the bulk population, so computational filtering was required. A small fraction of clonotypes appeared in both the CD4 and CD8 compartments, likely as a result of convergent recombination. The secondary T-cell response was found to be weaker but faster than the primary response, with a peak reached on day 5 rather than on day 15. Most clones expanded after primary vaccination were re-detected after the booster (approximately 96% of CD4 and roughly 85% of CD8), suggesting broad memory maintenance. The study included only two donors, which limits how far the findings can be generalized.

As regards this clonotype: Its recognized antigen is unknown. No base-level quality is on record; no much larger clone is a single base apart.

The CDR1 and CDR2 encoded by the germline V gene are SGHRS and YFSETQ. The CDR3 spans 13 residues, from the cysteine through the phenylalanine. Left in the record is the CDR3 DNA by itself, 39 bases read in frame from the first base. V is pruned by 1 base and J by 2 bases, leaving 0 bases of the junction without a gene match. The listed sequencing device is Illumina NovaSeq 6000. TCR cDNA was synthesized by 5'RACE template switching, which introduced a universal primer site and unique molecular identifiers. cDNA synthesis was primed from both the TCR alpha and TCR beta constant segments. Library amplification involved two PCR steps, and the second step added sample barcodes and sequencing adapters. Libraries were sequenced on Illumina HiSeq 2500 (2x100 bp) or NovaSeq (2x150 bp). The authors processed their data as follows. Demultiplexing of reads and collapsing into UMI consensus sequences were performed with MIGEC, and V(D)J alignment was carried out with MiXCR. Using edgeR on replicate PBMC samples, clonotypes were called vaccine-responding if FDR was below 0.01 and the log2 fold change was above 5 up to day 15. CD4 or CD8 identity was assigned to each bulk clonotype according to whether the clonotype was present at higher abundance in the sequenced CD4 repertoire or the sequenced CD8 repertoire. Clones were called with MiXCR by TCRdb after fastp trimmed the public reads at Q25, and only in-frame beta chains were retained. Rows merge per CDR3 protein into single entries with the most common DNA and genes. The authors' filters were not applied to this entry. Counted in this sample were some 170,000 distinct CDR3 sequences; 7% to 10% of them appeared once. Roughly 33% of the sample is held by the ten biggest clonotypes.

What this sample's treatment or condition label stands for: live attenuated yellow fever vaccine strain. A standard Ficoll-Paque protocol was used to isolate PBMCs from peripheral blood. Dynabeads CD4 and CD8 positive selection kits were used to isolate the CD4 and CD8 T-cell fractions. RNA was extracted with TriZol from bulk PBMCs, CD4 and CD8 fractions, and dextramer-positive and dextramer-negative fractions. The rearranged chain carries TRBV5-1 and TRBJ2-7; TRBD1 agrees with 7 junctional bases. The input for sequencing was CD8+ T cells sorted from PBMCs, taken 45 days after the yellow fever booster vaccination. The sequence derives from a man aged 18 to 30 who received the YFV17D yellow fever vaccine. CDR3 region: CASSLTGAYEQYF. The DNA sequence follows: TGCGCCAGCAGCTTGACAGGGGCCTACGAGCAGTACTTC.